This T cell receptor (beta chain) is drawn from a study of blood T cell repertoires in COVID-19. Donors of Cohort 3 who recovered were those that had two negative PCRs, clearance, or symptom resolution. Germline CDR1 and CDR2: SEHNR and FQNEAQ (reference sequence). There are 15 residues in the CDR3. Trimming shortened V by 6 bases and J by 7 bases, and 18 bases separated the two germline ends. In the study's own analysis: Reference gene primer amplification in the assay estimated nucleated cell counts. The repertoire was sequenced with immunoSEQ multiplex PCR; TCRdb's copy has only in-frame clones and lacks some. The DNA was the basis for D and trimming; V, J and clone size are from that table. The table records some 150,000 clones, nearly 80% of them present only once.

The sequenced sample was PBMCs or T cells enriched from blood (not recorded which). The clonotype was recovered from a woman aged 50 to 60 who had recovered from COVID-19. V gene TRBV7-9 combines with J gene TRBJ2-2; TRBD2 might be the D (5 bases). This CDR3 is CASSHTTGSGGELFF. In DNA, the CDR3 is TGTGCCAGCAGTCACACCACGGGGTCTGGCGGGGAGCTGTTTTTT.